What follows is one T cell receptor beta chain and its context. Amplified TCR beta CDR3 regions derived from RNA transcripts. Carried out on the TCR CDR3, a first-round RT-PCR used the HTBI primer set. TCRdb analysed the multiplex PCR reads with MiXCR anew, one entry per CDR3 protein. The sample carries 400,000 to 500,000 distinct CDR3 sequences, 13% to 15% recorded once. This sample is drawn from a study of T cells in Graves' hyperthyroidism and ophthalmopathy. Germline CDR1 reads ENHRY; CDR2 reads SYGVKD. V dropped 6 bases and J dropped 0; count of bases not matched to a gene: 6. CDR3 size: 18 residues.

Sequencing input: blood. V gene TRBV10-3 combines with J gene TRBJ2-1; 15 bases fit TRBD2. The clonotype was recovered from a woman under 30 with Graves' hyperthyroidism. The CDR3 DNA is TGTGCCATCAGCTGGACTAGCGGGAGGGCTAGCTCCTACAATGAGCAGTTCTTC. It translates to CAISWTSGRASSYNEQFF.